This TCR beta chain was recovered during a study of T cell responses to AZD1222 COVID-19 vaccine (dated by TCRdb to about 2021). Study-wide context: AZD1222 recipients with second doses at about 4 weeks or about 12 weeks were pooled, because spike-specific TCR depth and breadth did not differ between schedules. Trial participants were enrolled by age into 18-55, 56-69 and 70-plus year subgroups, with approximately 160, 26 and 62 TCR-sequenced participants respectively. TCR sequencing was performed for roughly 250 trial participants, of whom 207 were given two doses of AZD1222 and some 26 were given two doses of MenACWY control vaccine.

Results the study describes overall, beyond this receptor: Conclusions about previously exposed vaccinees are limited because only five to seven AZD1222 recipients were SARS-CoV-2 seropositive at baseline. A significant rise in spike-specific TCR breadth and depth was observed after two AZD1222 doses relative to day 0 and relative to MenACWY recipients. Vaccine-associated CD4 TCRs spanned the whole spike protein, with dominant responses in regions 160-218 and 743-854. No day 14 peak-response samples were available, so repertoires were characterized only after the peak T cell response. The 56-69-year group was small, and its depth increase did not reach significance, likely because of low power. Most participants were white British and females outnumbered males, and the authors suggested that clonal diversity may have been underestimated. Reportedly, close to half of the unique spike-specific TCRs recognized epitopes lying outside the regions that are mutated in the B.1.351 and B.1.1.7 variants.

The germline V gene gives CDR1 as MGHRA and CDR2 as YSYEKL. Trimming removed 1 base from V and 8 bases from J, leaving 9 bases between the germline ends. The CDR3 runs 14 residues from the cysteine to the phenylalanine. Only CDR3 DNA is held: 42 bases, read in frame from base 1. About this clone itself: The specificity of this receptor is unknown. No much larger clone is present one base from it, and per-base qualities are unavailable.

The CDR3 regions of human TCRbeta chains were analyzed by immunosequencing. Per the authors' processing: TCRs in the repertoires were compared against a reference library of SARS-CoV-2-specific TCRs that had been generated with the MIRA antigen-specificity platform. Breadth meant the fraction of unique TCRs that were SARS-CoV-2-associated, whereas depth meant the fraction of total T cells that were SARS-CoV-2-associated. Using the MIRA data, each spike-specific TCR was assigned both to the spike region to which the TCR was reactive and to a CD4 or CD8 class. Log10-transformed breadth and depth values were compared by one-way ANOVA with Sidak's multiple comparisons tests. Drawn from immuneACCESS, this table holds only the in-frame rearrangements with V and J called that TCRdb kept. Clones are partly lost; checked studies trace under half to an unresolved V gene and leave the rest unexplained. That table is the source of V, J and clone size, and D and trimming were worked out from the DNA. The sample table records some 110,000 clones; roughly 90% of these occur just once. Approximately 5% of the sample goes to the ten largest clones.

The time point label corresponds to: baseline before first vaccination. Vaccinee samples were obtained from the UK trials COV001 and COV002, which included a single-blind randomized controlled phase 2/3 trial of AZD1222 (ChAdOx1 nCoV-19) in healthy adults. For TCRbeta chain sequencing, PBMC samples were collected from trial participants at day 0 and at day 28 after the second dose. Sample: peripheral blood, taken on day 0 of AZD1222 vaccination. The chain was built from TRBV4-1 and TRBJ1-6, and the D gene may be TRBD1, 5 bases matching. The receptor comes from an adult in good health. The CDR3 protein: CASSQVTGDSPLHF. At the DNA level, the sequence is TGCGCCAGCAGCCAAGTCACGGGGGATTCACCCCTCCACTTT.